This entry concerns a single T cell receptor (beta chain). What it recognizes is unknown. The germline V and J ends were trimmed by 0 bases and 5 bases, with 3 bases remaining between them. The CDR3 length is 12 residues. Germline values: CDR1 MNHNY, CDR2 SVGAGI (reference sequence). The data derive from a study of cytomegalovirus exposure and HLA in healthy donors. Overall study: There were approximately 400 genotyped donors. Of these, roughly 82% fell in the genetic ancestry cluster associated with self-reported Caucasian donors.

Study-wide results and limits: HLA allele associations emerged for around 15,000 TCR beta sequences in a later analysis, at 0.05 false discovery rate. The authors later found TCR association rates varying by HLA locus, with DRB1 most and HLA-C fewest.

Primers: 60 Vbeta forward and 13 Jbeta reverse. TCRdb's copy holds only in-frame clones and misses some; the assay was immunoSEQ multiplex PCR. The sample includes 95,000 to 110,000 clones, about a tenth of them seen just once. This sequence was found in a man aged 40-49 years in good health and CMV-seropositive. Sequenced input: PBMCs. This rearrangement joins TRBV6-6 to TRBJ2-3; D call uncertain. The CDR3 DNA follows: TGTGCCAGCAGTTACTCCTTAGATACGCAGTATTTT. Protein product: CASSYSLDTQYF.